The 28 T cell receptor beta chains below were found in one sample sequenced in a study of cytomegalovirus exposure and HLA in healthy donors. PCR amplification relied on 60 Vbeta primers (plus 13 Jbeta primers). The method was immunoSEQ multiplex PCR; TCRdb's version includes in-frame clones alone and lacks a portion of them. The table lists around 170,000 clones, around 73% of them singletons. Specimen: PBMCs. These receptors all stem from a male donor in good health and CMV-seronegative.

The gene calls are TRBV6-5 and TRBJ2-1; D is uncertain. V was pared by 6 bases and J by 2 bases, with 14 bases between. The CDR3 covers 15 residues. The V gene's germline CDR1 is MNHEY and CDR2 SVGAGI. In DNA, the CDR3 is TGTGCCAGCAGCGATGCTTCAAAGCCCTACAATGAGCAGTTCTTC. Protein: CASSDASKPYNEQFF.

This clone was picked up a small number of times. The gene calls are TRBV4-3 and TRBJ1-2; TRBD1 might be the D (6 bases). The CDR3 sequence is 13 residues long. CDR1 and CDR2 from the germline V gene are LGHNA and YSLEER. The germline V and J ends were trimmed by 0 bases and 7 bases, with 9 bases remaining between them. The CDR3 reads CASSQELTGGYTF. DNA of the CDR3: TGCGCCAGCAGCCAAGAGTTGACAGGTGGCTACACCTTC.

V and J are TRBV28 and TRBJ2-2, with 8 bases identical to TRBD1. The length of the CDR3 is 16 residues. Losses at the gene ends were 5 bases for V and 2 bases for J; bases not matched to a gene: 7. The V gene's germline CDR1 is MDHEN and CDR2 SYDVKM. CDR3 sequence reads: CASSHRQGTNTGELFF. Here the CDR3 DNA reads TGTGCCAGCAGTCACAGACAGGGGACTAACACCGGGGAGCTGTTTTTT.

The chain uses TRBV28 and TRBJ1-5; TRBD1 aligns across 8 bases. Germline CDR1 reads MDHEN; CDR2 reads SYDVKM. Losses at the gene ends were 1 base for V and 4 bases for J; bases not matched to a gene: 9. This CDR3 has 17 amino acids. In DNA, the CDR3 is TGTGCCAGCAGTTTATTTTCAGGGGGCAGAACAAATCAGCCCCAGCATTTT. Translation gives CASSLFSGGRTNQPQHF.

This sequence joins TRBV7-9 and TRBJ2-7; 12 bases are a match to TRBD1. Trimming cost V 4 bases and J 3 bases; bases outside gene matches: 4. This CDR3 has 15 residues. The V gene's germline CDR1 is SEHNR and CDR2 FQNEAQ (reference sequence). The CDR3 region is CASSSGTGGLYEQYF. The CDR3 nucleotides read TGTGCCAGCAGCTCCGGGACAGGGGGCCTCTACGAGCAGTACTTC.

Only one count was recorded for this clone. The chain carries TRBV30 and TRBJ2-3; TRBD2 agrees at 13 bases. Germline CDR1 is GTSNPN and CDR2 is SVGIG (reference sequence). The V segment lost 2 bases and the J segment 3 bases; nucleotides outside the gene matches: 2. The CDR3 is made up of 15 amino acids. Here the CDR3 DNA reads TGTGCCTGGAGTCAGGGACTAGCGGGAACAGATACGCAGTATTTT. Translated: CAWSQGLAGTDTQYF. Combining the CDR3 with reference TRBV30 and TRBJ2-3 gives the whole variable domain SQTIHQWPATLVQPVGSPLSLECTVEGTSNPNLYWYRQAAGRGLQLLFYSVGIGQISSEVPQNLSASRPQDRQFILSSKKLLLSDSGFYLCAWSQGLAGTDTQYFGPGTRLTVL.

The J gene is TRBJ1-5, the V gene TRBV19; possibly TRBD1 for D (5 bases). There are 15 residues in the CDR3. Germline-derived CDR1 and CDR2 are LNHDA and SQIVND (reference sequence). V was cut by 5 bases and J by 0 bases, with 11 bases left in between. DNA of the CDR3: TGTGCCAGTAGTTCTGGACAAGTTAGCAATCAGCCCCAGCATTTT. As protein: CASSSGQVSNQPQHF.

This rearrangement joins TRBV9 to TRBJ2-1; a possible D gene is TRBD2 (6 bases). The germline CDR1 and CDR2 sequences are SGDLS and YYNGEE. Trimming cost V 4 bases and J 9 bases, with 26 bases left between them. The length of the CDR3 is 17 residues. CDR3 sequence: CASSLDGRAGRFGEQFF. CDR3 nucleotide sequence: TGTGCCAGCAGCCTCGATGGAAGGGCGGGAAGATTTGGTGAGCAGTTCTTC.

This clone was detected a few times. The chain joins TRBV19 to TRBJ2-2; D possibly corresponds to TRBD2 (5 bases). Trimming cost V 7 bases and J 7 bases, with 16 bases left between them. The CDR3 is made up of 14 amino acids. CDR1 and CDR2 (germline): LNHDA, SQIVND (reference sequence). As DNA, the CDR3 is TGTGCCAGTATCCTGGGTCGGGGTGGCGGGGAGCTGTTTTTT. This sequence encodes CASILGRGGGELFF. The whole variable domain, filled in from reference TRBV19 and TRBJ2-2, reads DGGITQSPKYLFRKEGQNVTLSCEQNLNHDAMYWYRQDPGQGLRLIYYSQIVNDFQKGDIAEGYSVSREKKESFPLTVTSAQKNPTAFYLCASILGRGGGELFFGEGSRLTVL.

This chain links TRBV5-1 with TRBJ2-3; D is uncertain. The CDR3 spans 14 residues. The germline V gene has CDR1 SGHRS and CDR2 YFSETQ. The V end lost 0 bases, the J end lost 1 base, and 6 bases lay between the germline ends. The CDR3 DNA is TGCGCCAGCAGCTTGGTCCTAGGCACAGATACGCAGTATTTT. It specifies CASSLVLGTDTQYF.

Turning to this clone: Other DNA sequences of this sample code for an identical CDR3. This chain uses TRBV5-1 with TRBJ1-4; 7 nucleotides align to TRBD1. Germline V gives CDR1 SGHRS, CDR2 YFSETQ. The CDR3 contains 14 residues. With V trimmed by 0 bases and J by 4 bases, 0 bases remained unmatched. The CDR3 DNA is TGCGCCAGCAGCTTGGGACAGGGTAATGAAAAACTGTTTTTT. Translated, it gives CASSLGQGNEKLFF. Complete variable domain (other parts from reference TRBV5-1 and TRBJ1-4): KAGVTQTPRYLIKTRGQQVTLSCSPISGHRSVSWYQQTPGQGLQFLFEYFSETQRNKGNFPGRFSGRQFSNSRSEMNVSTLELGDSALYLCASSLGQGNEKLFFGSGTQLSVL.

The V gene is TRBV14, the J gene TRBJ2-6, with 8 bases matching TRBD2. The germline V gene has CDR1 SGHDN and CDR2 FVKESK. CDR3 length equals 17 residues. V was clipped by 1 base and J by 0 bases; unmatched bases: 2. CDR3 coding DNA: TGTGCCAGCAGCCAAGTCCGGGGGGGCTCTGGGGCCAACGTCCTGACTTTC. This encodes CASSQVRGGSGANVLTF.

V usage is TRBV5-1 and J usage is TRBJ2-7; 8 bases are shared with TRBD1. This CDR3 has 15 amino acids. V dropped 0 bases and J dropped 4; count of bases not matched to a gene: 6. From germline, CDR1 is SGHRS and CDR2 YFSETQ. The CDR3 DNA is TGCGCCAGCAGCTTGGTGTCAGGGGGCTTTTACGAGCAGTACTTC. Residues: CASSLVSGGFYEQYF.

The J gene is TRBJ2-1, the V gene TRBV9, with D perhaps TRBD1 (6 bases). This CDR3 has 17 residues. The V end was cut by 4 bases, the J end by 0 bases, with 17 bases between. CDR1 and CDR2 (germline): SGDLS, YYNGEE. The CDR3 DNA sequence: TGTGCCAGCAGCTCAAGCCAGGGGAAGAGCTCCTACAATGAGCAGTTCTTC. Amino acid sequence: CASSSSQGKSSYNEQFF.

The CDR3 bases are TGTGCCAGCAGCCAAGAGGAAGGGACAGGGTTTAACTATGGCTACACCTTC. It translates to CASSQEEGTGFNYGYTF. V usage is TRBV4-2 and J usage is TRBJ1-2; 9 nucleotides agree with TRBD1. From germline, CDR1 is LGHNA and CDR2 YNFKEQ. The CDR3 runs to 17 residues. After removal of 0 bases from V and 1 base from J, the junction contained 6 bases not matched to a gene.

This clone was picked up one time. This chain uses TRBV6-1 with TRBJ1-3, with 7 bases lining up with TRBD1. The CDR3 has 14 residues. Trimming removed 5 bases from V and 1 base from J; junction bases left unmatched: 2. Per the germline V gene, CDR1 is MNHNS and CDR2 is SASEGT. For the CDR3, the DNA is TGTGCCAGCAGTCGGGGACAGTCTGGAAACACCATATATTTT. Translation: CASSRGQSGNTIYF.

The chain couples TRBV6-5 to TRBJ2-7; 8 bases agree with TRBD2. This CDR3 has 16 amino acids. Germline-derived CDR1 and CDR2 are MNHEY and SVGAGI. With V trimmed by 0 bases and J by 2 bases, 6 bases remained unmatched. DNA for the CDR3: TGTGCCAGCAGTTACTCTCGTAGCGGGGACCCCTACGAGCAGTACTTC. It encodes CASSYSRSGDPYEQYF.

V gene TRBV28 combines with J gene TRBJ2-1; TRBD2 aligns across 10 bases. Per the germline V gene, CDR1 is MDHEN and CDR2 is SYDVKM. Trimming at V came to 10 bases and at J to 10 bases, leaving 7 bases not matched to a gene. The CDR3 spans 12 residues. The CDR3 region is CATASGSREQFF. The CDR3 coding sequence is TGTGCCACCGCTAGCGGGAGTCGGGAGCAGTTCTTC.

A few counts support this clone. The chain employs TRBV10-3 and TRBJ1-2; the D gene is possibly TRBD1 (5 bases). Trimming stripped 6 bases from V and 4 bases from J, with 18 bases between. CDR3 length equals 15 residues. Looked up from germline, CDR1 is ENHRY and CDR2 is SYGVKD. Written as DNA, the CDR3 is TGTGCCATCAGAGACCCATCGGGGGGGGGCTATGGCTACACCTTC. Its protein is CAIRDPSGGGYGYTF.

This sequence joins TRBV30 and TRBJ1-4; possible D gene TRBD1, 5 bases. There are 14 residues in the CDR3. The V end was cut by 4 bases, the J end by 2 bases, with 11 bases between. The V gene's germline CDR1 is GTSNPN and CDR2 SVGIG (reference sequence). In DNA form, the CDR3 reads TGTGCCTGGACGGGGGAATCCACTAATGAAAAACTGTTTTTT. It yields the protein CAWTGESTNEKLFF.

The chain uses TRBV6-6 and TRBJ2-1; TRBD2 matches 11 bases. The CDR3 totals 14 residues. CDR1 and CDR2 (germline): MNHNY, SVGAGI (reference sequence). J gave up 10 bases and V 6 bases, and 8 bases lay outside the gene matches. DNA of the CDR3: TGTGCCAGCAGCCGACCGGGACTAGCGGAGGAGCAGTTCTTC. Its translation: CASSRPGLAEEQFF.

The CDR3 spells CASSRRDSITGELFF. The CDR3 DNA sequence: TGTGCCAGCTCCCGACGCGACTCGATCACCGGGGAGCTGTTTTTT. This chain links TRBV18 with TRBJ2-2; D is unclear. V lost 6 bases, J lost 4 bases, and 15 bases lay in between. The CDR3 is 15 amino acids. Germline V gene lookup returns CDR1 KGHSH and CDR2 LQKENI.

As regards this clone: The sample holds other DNA sequences that translate to the same CDR3. The chain uses TRBV9 and TRBJ1-1; TRBD1 agrees at 7 bases. V lost 3 bases and J lost 3; bases outside the gene matches: 8. CDR3 length: 15 residues. Looked up from germline, CDR1 is SGDLS and CDR2 is YYNGEE. The CDR3 DNA reads as TGTGCCAGCAGCGCTAGACAGGGACTGGACACTGAAGCTTTCTTT. Encoded protein: CASSARQGLDTEAFF.

The J gene is TRBJ1-2, the V gene TRBV19, with D tentatively TRBD1 (5 bases). The V end was cut by 7 bases, the J end by 5 bases, with 17 bases between. The CDR3 spans 14 residues. The germline CDR1 and CDR2 sequences are LNHDA and SQIVND (reference sequence). CDR3: CASTPGRGSYGYTF. For the CDR3, the DNA is TGTGCCAGTACCCCGGGTAGGGGTTCATATGGCTACACCTTC.

The chain combines TRBV5-4 with TRBJ2-5, with 11 bases identical to TRBD1. CDR1 and CDR2 (germline): SGHNT, YYREEE (reference sequence). The CDR3 is 15 amino acids. Trimming cost V 4 bases and J 3 bases; bases outside gene matches: 5. CDR3 sequence (DNA): TGTGCCAGCAGCGGGGGACAGGGGGTGGAAGAGACCCAGTACTTC. Protein: CASSGGQGVEETQYF.

This chain uses TRBV14 with TRBJ1-2, with D possibly being TRBD1 (6 bases). Trimming cost V 4 bases and J 7 bases, with 13 bases left between them. Germline V gives CDR1 SGHDN, CDR2 FVKESK. CDR3 size: 13 residues. The CDR3 sequence: CASSPSGGGGYTF. The CDR3 coding sequence is TGTGCCAGCAGCCCGAGCGGGGGCGGTGGCTACACCTTC.

V is TRBV28 and J is TRBJ2-5; 9 positions match TRBD1. The CDR3 is 17 amino acids. Germline V lookup: CDR1 MDHEN, CDR2 SYDVKM. V lost 1 base and J lost 0; bases outside the gene matches: 6. The CDR3 DNA follows: TGTGCCAGCAGTTTATCGGGACAGGGTCCCCACCAAGAGACCCAGTACTTC. Translation: CASSLSGQGPHQETQYF.

The J gene is TRBJ2-6, the V gene TRBV12-5; a possible D gene is TRBD1 (5 bases). V gave up 1 base and J gave up 4 bases, with 11 bases separating them. The germline V gene encodes CDR1 LGHNT and CDR2 FRNRAP. The CDR3 is 16 residues long. The DNA for the CDR3 is TGTGCTAGTGGTTTGGCAGGGCGAACCGGGGCCAACGTCCTGACTTTC. Translation gives CASGLAGRTGANVLTF.